Presented here are 22 T cell receptor beta chains from one specimen sequenced in a study of CD4 T cells in relation to SARS-CoV-2 and coronaviruses. Repertoires were generated with immunoSEQ multiplex PCR, while TCRdb's copy carries only in-frame clones and drops some. The profile covers tens of thousands of clones, with 73% appearing a single time and approximately 21% taken by the ten largest. The unexposed donors gave CD4+ T cells in about 2011-2018, prior to COVID-19. The cells were cultured for less than twelve days before CD4+ T cells were isolated. No antigen has been identified for these receptors. The sequenced sample was CD4+ T cells from PBMCs, cultured in vitro. Receptor source: a human donor in good health.

This chain joins TRBV5-6 and TRBJ1-3; a weak D match, TRBD1 (5 bases). This CDR3 has 15 residues. Trimming took off 0 bases at V and 0 bases at J, with 7 bases between the two ends. The germline V gene has CDR1 SGHDT and CDR2 YYEEEE. CDR3: CASSLGGTSGNTIYF. The CDR3 DNA is TGTGCCAGCAGCTTGGGGGGGACCTCTGGAAACACCATATATTTT. The variable domain in full, with the rest retrieved from reference TRBV5-6 and TRBJ1-3, is DAGVTQSPTHLIKTRGQQVTLRCSPKSGHDTVSWYQQALGQGPQFIFQYYEEEERQRGNFPDRFSGHQFPNYSSELNVNALLLGDSALYLCASSLGGTSGNTIYFGEGSWLTVV.

This CDR3 is CASSTSGSQEYEQYF. The CDR3 DNA reads TGCGCCAGCAGCACTAGCGGGAGCCAGGAATACGAGCAGTACTTC. The J gene is TRBJ2-7, the V gene TRBV5-1; 11 positions agree with TRBD2. This CDR3 spans 15 amino acids. Germline loops: CDR1 SGHRS, CDR2 YFSETQ. V gave up 4 bases and J gave up 4 bases; unmatched junction bases: 7.

A few counts support this clone. The V and J genes are TRBV4-1 and TRBJ1-5, with 8 nucleotides matching TRBD1. V gave up 5 bases and J gave up 6 bases; unmatched junction bases: 9. Germline lookup yields CDR1 MGHRA and CDR2 YSYEKL. CDR3 length: 15 residues. The CDR3 DNA reads TGCGCCAGCAGCGCGCACGGGACAGGAAGTCAGCCCCAGCATTTT. Encoded protein: CASSAHGTGSQPQHF.

CDR3 nucleotide sequence: TGTGCCAGCAGCCTGACAGGGGAGGTGAACGAGCAGTACTTC. It specifies CASSLTGEVNEQYF. The V gene is TRBV6-2 or TRBV6-3, the J gene TRBJ2-7; 8 nucleotides agree with TRBD1. The CDR3 length is 14 residues. V lost 6 bases, J lost 5 bases, and 9 bases stayed unmatched. Germline V gene data show CDR1 as MNHEY and CDR2 as SVGEGT.

The table lists this clone with a few counts. The chain's CDR3 is CASSQEWSGNTIYF. The CDR3 DNA is TGTGCCAGCAGCCAAGAATGGAGTGGAAACACCATATATTTT. This chain joins TRBV4-2 and TRBJ1-3; D uncertain. This CDR3 contains 14 residues. V was pared by 0 bases and J by 3 bases, with 6 bases between. Per germline, CDR1 LGHNA and CDR2 YNFKEQ.

The chain has TRBV11-2 and TRBJ2-7, with D hard to call. The CDR3 runs 15 residues. V shed 3 bases and J shed 2 bases, with 14 bases lying between them. The germline V gene encodes CDR1 SGHAT and CDR2 FQNNGV. The CDR3 nucleotides are TGTGCCAGCAGCTTGCCTCACCTACCCCCCTACGAGCAGTACTTC. This codes for CASSLPHLPPYEQYF.

This chain links TRBV6-5 with TRBJ2-5; the match to TRBD1 covers 8 bases. CDR1 and CDR2 from the germline V gene are MNHEY and SVGAGI. The V segment lost 7 bases and the J segment 1 base; nucleotides outside the gene matches: 5. This CDR3 comprises 14 residues. The CDR3 loop reads CASIDGQGQETQYF. CDR3 nucleotide sequence: TGTGCCAGCATCGACGGACAGGGCCAAGAGACCCAGTACTTC.

The chain recombines TRBV18 with TRBJ2-2, with TRBD1 as a possible D gene (5 bases). The CDR3 spans 16 residues. Germline V gene sequence: CDR1 KGHSH, CDR2 LQKENI. V shed 3 bases and J shed 3 bases, with 14 bases lying between them. The CDR3 DNA reads TGTGCCAGCTCACCGGCCAGGGATCGTTACACCGGGGAGCTGTTTTTT. Translation gives CASSPARDRYTGELFF.

In this sample, this clone turned up a few times. This chain uses TRBV5-1 with TRBJ1-1; D may be TRBD1 (5 bases). The V and J ends lost 4 bases and 3 bases respectively, with 13 bases between them. The CDR3 consists of 14 residues. Germline CDR1 SGHRS, CDR2 YFSETQ. Written as DNA, the CDR3 is TGCGCCAGCAGCAACCGGGACTCTTACACTGAAGCTTTCTTT. Protein sequence: CASSNRDSYTEAFF. The entire variable domain, with the rest obtained from reference TRBV5-1 and TRBJ1-1, is as follows: KAGVTQTPRYLIKTRGQQVTLSCSPISGHRSVSWYQQTPGQGLQFLFEYFSETQRNKGNFPGRFSGRQFSNSRSEMNVSTLELGDSALYLCASSNRDSYTEAFFGQGTRLTVV.

The chain carries TRBV27 and TRBJ2-7; either TRBD1 or TRBD2 may supply D (5 bases each). This CDR3 has 16 residues. CDR1 is MNHEY, CDR2 SMNVEV, per germline (reference sequence). V was trimmed by 5 bases and J by 6 bases, leaving 23 bases between them. This CDR3 reads CASSLGPGPLPVEQYF. CDR3 DNA: TGTGCCAGCAGTCTGGGGCCGGGACCGCTCCCTGTCGAGCAGTACTTC.

DNA of the CDR3: TGTGCCTGGGACAGGAACTCTGGAAACACCATATATTTT. It specifies CAWDRNSGNTIYF. The chain links TRBV30 to TRBJ1-3, with D perhaps TRBD1 (6 bases). Germline CDR1 reads GTSNPN; CDR2 reads SVGIG (reference sequence). CDR3 length: 13 amino acids. Trimming left V 5 bases short and J 0 bases short, with 8 bases between.

The chain carries TRBV11-2 and TRBJ1-2; TRBD1 might be the D (6 bases). Germline lookup yields CDR1 SGHAT and CDR2 FQNNGV. The CDR3 runs to 14 residues. V lost 5 bases to trimming and J lost 4 bases, with 14 bases between them. The CDR3, as DNA: TGTGCCAGCAGCGGGGGCAGGGCGGTCTATGGCTACACCTTC. Its translation: CASSGGRAVYGYTF.

The chain couples TRBV10-2 to TRBJ2-3; D may correspond to TRBD1 or TRBD2 (6 bases each). The CDR3 loop spans 16 amino acids. Trimming cost V 3 bases and J 0 bases, with 13 bases left between them. Germline lookup yields CDR1 WSHSY and CDR2 SAAADI. The CDR3 loop is CASSDLGGPSTDTQYF. The CDR3 region has the DNA TGCGCCAGCAGTGACCTCGGGGGCCCAAGCACAGATACGCAGTATTTT.

The chain joins TRBV18 to TRBJ2-7; D is perhaps TRBD1 (5 bases). CDR3 length equals 15 residues. Germline assignment: CDR1 KGHSH and CDR2 LQKENI. V lost 2 bases and J lost 3, with 14 bases in between. The CDR3 coding sequence is TGTGCCAGCTCACCATCGAGGACACAGATCTACGAGCAGTACTTC. Amino acid sequence: CASSPSRTQIYEQYF.

The rearrangement uses TRBV20-1 and TRBJ2-7, with 9 bases identical to TRBD1. Germline loops: CDR1 DFQATT, CDR2 SNEGSKA (reference sequence). CDR3 length: 15 residues. The J segment lost 3 bases and the V segment lost 3 bases, leaving 9 bases of the junction unmatched. CDR3 in DNA: TGCAGTGCTAGTAGACAGGGGGTGATTATCTACGAGCAGTACTTC. Translation gives CSASRQGVIIYEQYF.

The V gene is TRBV7-7, the J gene TRBJ2-5; tentative D call: TRBD1 (5 bases). The length of the CDR3 is 14 residues. In germline, CDR1 is SSHAT, CDR2 FNYEAQ (reference sequence). Between the trimmed V and J ends, which lost 3 bases and 2 bases, there was a span of 10 bases. As DNA, the CDR3 is TGTGCCAGCAGCTTGGGCCAGGGTCAAGAGACCCAGTACTTC. As protein: CASSLGQGQETQYF.

This clone turned up a few times. DNA of the CDR3: TGTGCCAGTAGTCCCGGACAGCTATATCAGCCCCAGCATTTT. Translation gives CASSPGQLYQPQHF. The rearrangement links TRBV19 to TRBJ1-5; possible D gene TRBD1, 6 bases. The length of the CDR3 is 14 residues. Germline values: CDR1 LNHDA, CDR2 SQIVND (reference sequence). V dropped 5 bases and J dropped 5 bases, with 13 bases sitting between them.

The chain carries TRBV4-3 and TRBJ1-5, with 11 bases identical to TRBD1. Germline values: CDR1 LGHNA, CDR2 YSLEER. V shed 0 bases, J shed 2 bases, and the junction held 9 bases outside the gene matches. This CDR3 spans 19 amino acids. This CDR3 reads CASSQEDRGLSDGNQPQHF. DNA of the CDR3: TGCGCCAGCAGCCAAGAGGACAGGGGGCTTTCAGACGGCAATCAGCCCCAGCATTTT.

The chain couples TRBV7-2 to TRBJ1-4; 9 bases map to TRBD1. The V segment lost 5 bases and the J segment 7 bases; nucleotides outside the gene matches: 5. The CDR3 is made up of 14 amino acids. The germline V gene has CDR1 SGHTA and CDR2 FQGNSA. In DNA form, the CDR3 reads TGTGCCAGCAGCCGCGACAGGGGGGGTGAAAAACTGTTTTTT. It encodes CASSRDRGGEKLFF.

J is TRBJ1-2 and V is TRBV4-1; 9 positions match TRBD1. The CDR3 covers 13 residues. CDR1 and CDR2 (germline): MGHRA, YSYEKL. V trimming: 6 bases; J trimming: 8 bases; junction bases outside the gene matches: 7. The CDR3 DNA reads TGCGCCAGCAGACCGGGACAGGGAAGAGGCTACACCTTC. Its protein product is CASRPGQGRGYTF.

This clone has only one observation. This chain joins TRBV5-5 and TRBJ2-7, with 10 bases fitting TRBD2. Germline trimming cut 4 bases from V and 3 bases from J; bases unmatched to any gene: 7. In germline, CDR1 is SGHKS, CDR2 YYEKEE (reference sequence). This CDR3 comprises 15 residues. CDR3 sequence (DNA): TGTGCCAGCAGCCTCCCTCTAGCGGGAGTCTACGAGCAGTACTTC. Amino acid sequence: CASSLPLAGVYEQYF.

The chain carries TRBV3-1 (or the pseudogene TRBV3-2) and TRBJ1-1, with a weak D call TRBD1 (5 bases). The length of the CDR3 is 13 residues. Trimming took 1 base from V and 7 from J, leaving 10 bases between them. Germline loops: CDR1 LGHDT, CDR2 YNNKEL (reference sequence). CDR3 DNA sequence: TGTGCCAGCAGCCAAGCACGGGGGTTTGAAGCTTTCTTT. This codes for CASSQARGFEAFF.